This T cell receptor (beta chain) came from a study of immune evolution from preneoplasia to lung adenocarcinoma. Study background: HLA loss of heterozygosity: approximately 7.5% AIS, 15% MIA, 30% to 35% ADC, none AAH.

Study-wide results and limits: Top clone share appeared to fall from AAH through AIS, MIA, adenocarcinoma.

Germline values: CDR1 SGHAT, CDR2 FQNNGV. CDR3 length equals 14 residues. Trimming removed 5 bases at V and 7 bases at J, with 15 bases between. TCRdb keeps only in-frame clones here, not all; method: immunoSEQ multiplex PCR. Here the sample spans roughly 7,000 clones, around 84% being singletons. This clone has a single count. Its antigen is unknown. The V call is TRBV11-2, the J call TRBJ2-4; D might be TRBD2 (5 bases). This receptor was obtained from a donor aged 70 or older with lung adenocarcinoma. Input material: FFPE lung adenocarcinoma in situ tissue. As DNA, the CDR3 is TGTGCCAGCAGCGCAATACGTCGGAGGAACATTCAGTACTTC. This gives the protein CASSAIRRRNIQYF.